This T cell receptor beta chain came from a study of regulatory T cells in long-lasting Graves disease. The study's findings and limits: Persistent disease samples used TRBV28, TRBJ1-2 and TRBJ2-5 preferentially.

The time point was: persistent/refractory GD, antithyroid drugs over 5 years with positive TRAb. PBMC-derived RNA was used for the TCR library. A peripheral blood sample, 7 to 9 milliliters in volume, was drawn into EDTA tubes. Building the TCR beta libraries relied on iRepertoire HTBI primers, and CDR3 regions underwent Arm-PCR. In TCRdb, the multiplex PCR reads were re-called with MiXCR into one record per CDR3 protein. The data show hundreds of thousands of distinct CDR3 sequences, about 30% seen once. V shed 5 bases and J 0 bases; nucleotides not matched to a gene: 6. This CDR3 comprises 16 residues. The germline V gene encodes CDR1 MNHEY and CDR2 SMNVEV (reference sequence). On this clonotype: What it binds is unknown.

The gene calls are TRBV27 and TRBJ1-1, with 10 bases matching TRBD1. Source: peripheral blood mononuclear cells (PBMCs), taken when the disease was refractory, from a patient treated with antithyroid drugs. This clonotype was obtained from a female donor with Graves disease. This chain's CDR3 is CASSPGTGVVNTEAFF. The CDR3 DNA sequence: TGTGCCAGCAGTCCCGGGACAGGGGTCGTGAACACTGAAGCTTTCTTT.